This T cell receptor beta chain was obtained from a study of control samples from healthy donors and cancer patients. TCRdb's table, derived via immunoSEQ multiplex PCR, lists solely in-frame clones and lacks some. The profile shows more than 140,000 clones, approximately 94% of them singletons. Germline CDR1 is SGHRS and CDR2 is YFSETQ. Trimming pared 4 bases from V and 9 bases from J, leaving 13 bases between. The CDR3 has 12 residues. The sample taken for sequencing was blood. This chain links TRBV5-1 with TRBJ2-5; the D gene is possibly TRBD2 (5 bases). This receptor was taken from a man in his forties in good health. CDR3 region: CASSRTLEAQYF. In nucleotides, the CDR3 is TGCGCCAGCAGCCGGACTTTGGAGGCCCAGTACTTC. Variable domain in full (rest from reference TRBV5-1 and TRBJ2-5): KAGVTQTPRYLIKTRGQQVTLSCSPISGHRSVSWYQQTPGQGLQFLFEYFSETQRNKGNFPGRFSGRQFSNSRSEMNVSTLELGDSALYLCASSRTLEAQYFGPGTRLLVL.